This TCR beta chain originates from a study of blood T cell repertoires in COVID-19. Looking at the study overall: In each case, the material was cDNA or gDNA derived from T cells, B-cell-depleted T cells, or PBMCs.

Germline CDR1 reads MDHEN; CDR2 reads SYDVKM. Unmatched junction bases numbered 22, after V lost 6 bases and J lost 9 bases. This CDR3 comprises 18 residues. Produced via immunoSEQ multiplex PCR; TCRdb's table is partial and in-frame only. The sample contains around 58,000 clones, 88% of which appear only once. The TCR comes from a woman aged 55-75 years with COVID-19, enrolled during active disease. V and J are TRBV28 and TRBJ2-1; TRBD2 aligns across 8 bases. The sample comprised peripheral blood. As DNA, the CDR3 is TGTGCCAGCAGCAAGACAGGTCTCGGGACTAGAACGCCAAGTGAGCAGTTCTTC. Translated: CASSKTGLGTRTPSEQFF.